This T cell receptor beta chain comes out of a study of CD8 T cells in ankylosing spondylitis. Findings and limits, study-wide: A TCR beta motif of several highly homologous variants seemed to mark ankylosing spondylitis blood. The study looked at matched synovial fluid samples from ankylosing spondylitis patients. Disease-linked clones were reported to be significantly enriched there.

The CDR3 has 14 amino acids. Germline loops: CDR1 GTSNPN, CDR2 SVGIG (reference sequence). The junction had 4 bases not matched to a gene; V was cut back by 5 bases and J by 4 bases. This clonotype was counted ten times or more. Antigen: not known. TCRdb reanalysed the 5' RACE reads using MiXCR and keeps one entry per CDR3 protein. The table lists hundreds of thousands of distinct CDR3 sequences, around 9.2% of them singletons. This TCR was sampled from a male donor with ankylosing spondylitis or in good health (not recorded which). Source material: blood, either unsorted or a sorted T cell fraction (not recorded which). The chain combines TRBV30 with TRBJ2-3; 12 nucleotides align to TRBD2. The CDR3 DNA follows: TGTGCCTGGTCTAGCGGGGGGGGGTCAGATACGCAGTATTTT. This sequence encodes CAWSSGGGSDTQYF.